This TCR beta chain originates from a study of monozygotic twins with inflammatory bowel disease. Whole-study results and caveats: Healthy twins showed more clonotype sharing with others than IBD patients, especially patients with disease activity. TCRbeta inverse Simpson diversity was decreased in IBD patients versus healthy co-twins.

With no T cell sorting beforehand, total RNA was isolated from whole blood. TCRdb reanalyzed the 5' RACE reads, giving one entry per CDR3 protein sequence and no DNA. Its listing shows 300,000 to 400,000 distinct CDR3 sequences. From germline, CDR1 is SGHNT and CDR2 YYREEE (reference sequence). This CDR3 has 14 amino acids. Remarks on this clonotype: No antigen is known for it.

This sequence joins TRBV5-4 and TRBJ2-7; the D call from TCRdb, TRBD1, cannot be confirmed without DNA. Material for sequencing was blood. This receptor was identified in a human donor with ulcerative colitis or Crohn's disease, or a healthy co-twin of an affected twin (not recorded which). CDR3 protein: CASTIRGGREEQYF.